The 11 T cell receptor beta chains given below trace back to one sample, sequenced in a study of molecular identifiers for immune sequencing clone quantification (dated by TCRdb to between 2018 and 2020). Libraries were made using PCR. TCRdb records Illumina HiSeq 4000 as the sequencer. Starting from the raw public reads, TCRdb applied fastp trimming at Q25, assembled clones with MiXCR and retained in-frame beta chains. Each CDR3 protein gets just one entry, which takes the most common genes and DNA from the rows behind it. Present in this sample are 550,000 to 750,000 distinct CDR3 sequences, roughly 21% of which were seen just once. 0.75% to 0.95% of the sample goes to the ten largest clones. The sequencing sample was made of naive CD8+ T cells from blood, with Jurkat cell RNA spiked in. Sample cell subset or site, as interpreted from the label and publication: FACS-sorted CD8+CD4-CCR7+CD45RA+ naive T cells. The receptors come from a human donor in good health. Some libraries in this study had Jurkat cell RNA spiked in.

This chain joins TRBV9 and TRBJ2-2; 7 bases map to TRBD2. V lost 0 bases to trimming and J lost 0 bases; unmatched junction nucleotides: 5. Germline assignment: CDR1 SGDLS and CDR2 YYNGEE. The CDR3 runs 17 residues. This CDR3 reads CASSVDPGGTNTGELFF. The DNA of the CDR3 is TGTGCCAGCAGCGTAGATCCCGGGGGGACGAACACCGGGGAGCTGTTTTTT.

The rearrangement links TRBV7-8 to TRBJ2-2, with 7 nucleotides matching TRBD2. This CDR3 has 15 residues. Germline V CDR1 and CDR2: SGHVS, FQNEAQ. V trimming: 4 bases; J trimming: 4 bases; junction bases outside the gene matches: 6. The CDR3 region is CASSSRDYTTGELFF. The CDR3 DNA sequence: TGTGCCAGCAGCTCCCGGGACTATACCACCGGGGAGCTGTTTTTT.

This clonotype was seen a few times. V gene TRBV19 combines with J gene TRBJ1-2, with D unresolved. V was pared by 5 bases and J by 5 bases, with 12 bases between. This CDR3 is built from 13 residues. CDR1 LNHDA and CDR2 SQIVND come from the germline V gene (reference sequence). In nucleotides, the CDR3 is TGTGCCAGTAGTCCCGGGGTCGCGTATGGCTACACCTTC. Amino acids: CASSPGVAYGYTF.

About this clonotype itself: At one boundary the junction diverges from the germline segment, which might be a read error. The gene calls are TRBV5-1 and TRBJ2-3; 10 nucleotides agree with TRBD2. The germline V gene encodes CDR1 SGHRS and CDR2 YFSETQ. This CDR3 is 15 amino acids long. CDR3 sequence: CASNPSGGTTDTQCF. The CDR3, as DNA: TGCGCCAGCAACCCTAGCGGGGGAACCACCGATACGCAGTGTTTT.

This clonotype has a count of ten or more. The genes are TRBV4-2 and TRBJ2-7; 7 nucleotides line up with TRBD2. After removal of 2 bases from V and 4 bases from J, the junction contained 11 bases not matched to a gene. Looked up from germline, CDR1 is LGHNA and CDR2 is YNFKEQ. The CDR3 totals 16 residues. In DNA, the CDR3 is TGTGCCAGCAGCCAATTGGAAGGACTAGTGCGTTACGAGCAGTACTTC. Translating it yields CASSQLEGLVRYEQYF.

This clonotype occurred many times. The rearrangement uses TRBV10-3 and TRBJ2-1; 14 bases align to TRBD2. The germline V gene encodes CDR1 ENHRY and CDR2 SYGVKD. The CDR3 sequence is 19 residues long. J was trimmed by 4 bases and V by 5 bases; bases with no gene match: 13. Here the CDR3 DNA reads TGTGCCATCAGTTCCCCTCCCGGGACTAGCGGGAGTTTGTACAATGAGCAGTTCTTC. It yields the protein CAISSPPGTSGSLYNEQFF.

As regards this clonotype: One base away lies a much larger clone, so this may be a sequencing read error. The rearrangement joins TRBV7-3 to TRBJ2-5; 9 positions match TRBD2. This CDR3 is 16 amino acids long. Germline V CDR1 and CDR2: SGHTA, FQGTGA. The CDR3 DNA follows: TGTGCCAGCAGCCAAGGGGGGCTAGCGGGACAAGAGACCCAGTGCTTC. Its translation: CASSQGGLAGQETQCF.

This clonotype occurred many times. One end of the junction fails to match germline, which may point to a read error. The rearrangement links TRBV2 to TRBJ2-2; D is ambiguous. Germline values: CDR1 SNHLY, CDR2 FYNNEI. There are 14 residues in the CDR3. The CDR3 DNA reads TGTGCCAGCACTGAACACCCGAACACCGGGGAGCTGTTTTTT. It codes for CASTEHPNTGELFF.

The CDR3 reads CASTQDRGHEPQHF. The DNA for the CDR3 is TGCGCCAGCACCCAGGACAGGGGGCATGAGCCCCAGCATTTT. This rearrangement joins TRBV4-3 to TRBJ1-5, with 11 bases that match TRBD1. The CDR3 has 14 amino acids. The ends lost 7 bases at V and 8 bases at J; junction bases unmatched: 7. Germline loops: CDR1 LGHNA, CDR2 YSLEER.

There are many counts of this clonotype. J is TRBJ2-1 and V is TRBV29-1; TRBD1 agrees at 8 bases. V shed 4 bases and J 2 bases; nucleotides not matched to a gene: 4. This CDR3 has 14 amino acids. Germline CDR1 SQVTM, CDR2 ANQGSEA. Here the CDR3 reads CSVADRDTYNEQFF. The CDR3 DNA sequence: TGCAGCGTTGCGGACAGGGACACCTACAATGAGCAGTTCTTC.

This clonotype was found a few times. The genes are TRBV7-9 and TRBJ2-7, with TRBD2 matching 7 bases. The CDR3 has 16 residues. The J segment lost 3 bases and the V segment lost 5 bases, leaving 13 bases of the junction unmatched. In germline, CDR1 is SEHNR, CDR2 FQNEAQ (reference sequence). CDR3 DNA: TGTGCCAGCAGCCCTACCTTTGGGAGGGGAGGCTACGAGCAGTACTTC. It is translated as CASSPTFGRGGYEQYF.